These 24 T cell receptor beta chains originate from one sample sequenced in a study of T cells in Graves' hyperthyroidism and ophthalmopathy. Amplified regions were TCR beta CDR3 sequences from RNA transcripts. A set of HTBI primers served as the primers for a first-round RT-PCR of the TCR CDR3. TCRdb recomputed calls from the multiplex PCR reads with MiXCR, one row per CDR3 protein. The sample lists over 150,000 distinct CDR3 sequences, about a sixth occurring once. The sequenced sample consisted of blood. The receptors were gathered from a woman aged 45-60 years with Graves' hyperthyroidism.

In this sample, this clonotype turned up many times. The V gene is TRBV10-2, the J gene TRBJ1-3; the match to TRBD1 covers 7 bases. The CDR3 is made up of 15 amino acids. Trimming at V came to 5 bases and at J to 2 bases, leaving 6 bases not matched to a gene. CDR1 and CDR2 (germline): WSHSY, SAAADI. The CDR3 loop reads CASSSDRVTGNTIYF. The CDR3 DNA reads as TGCGCCAGCAGTTCCGACAGGGTAACTGGAAACACCATATATTTT.

There are many counts of this clonotype. The rearrangement joins TRBV6-2 or TRBV6-3 to TRBJ2-7; 9 nucleotides align to TRBD1. Germline CDR1 and CDR2: MNHEY and SVGEGT. Trimming removed 5 bases from V and 5 bases from J; junction bases left unmatched: 7. The CDR3 runs to 14 residues. As DNA, the CDR3 is TGTGCCAGCAGTCTCGGACAGGGGCGGCACGAGCAGTACTTC. It is translated as CASSLGQGRHEQYF.

In this sample, this clonotype turned up many times. The rearrangement joins TRBV18 to TRBJ1-1, with 8 bases fitting TRBD1. The CDR3 covers 16 residues. CDR1 is KGHSH and CDR2 is LQKENI in the germline V gene. Trimming removed 7 bases from V and 3 bases from J; junction bases left unmatched: 13. CDR3 bases: TGTGCCAGCTATGGACAGGGTAGCGTGGTGGACACTGAAGCTTTCTTT. Protein: CASYGQGSVVDTEAFF.

This clonotype was detected many times. This sequence joins TRBV9 and TRBJ2-3; D call uncertain. Germline CDR1 reads SGDLS; CDR2 reads YYNGEE. CDR3 length: 15 amino acids. V was shortened by 0 bases and J by 0 bases, with 8 bases between the two germline ends. The CDR3 region has the DNA TGTGCCAGCAGCGTAGACGTCCCTAGCACAGATACGCAGTATTTT. Translated, it gives CASSVDVPSTDTQYF.

This clonotype has ten or more counts. The junction differs from germline at one of its ends, possibly a read error. This chain links TRBV7-7 with TRBJ2-1, with D uncertain. CDR3 length: 14 residues. Germline V lookup: CDR1 SSHAT, CDR2 FNYEAQ (reference sequence). The CDR3 is CASSLGAGYNEQFF. CDR3 nucleotide sequence: TGTGCTAGCAGCTTAGGAGCTGGGTACAATGAGCAGTTCTTC.

This clonotype came up many times. This chain links TRBV6-1 with TRBJ2-1, with D unclear. Trimming shortened V by 8 bases and J by 4 bases, and 18 bases separated the two germline ends. CDR1 MNHNS and CDR2 SASEGT come from the germline V gene. This CDR3 spans 15 amino acids. The chain's CDR3 is CASAGEPFPYNEQFF. For the CDR3, the DNA is TGTGCCAGCGCTGGGGAACCGTTCCCGTACAATGAGCAGTTCTTC.

The sample holds many counts of this clonotype. The chain employs TRBV27 and TRBJ1-1; D is uncertain. The length of the CDR3 is 13 residues. CDR1 MNHEY and CDR2 SMNVEV come from the germline V gene (reference sequence). V was pared by 3 bases and J by 7 bases, with 12 bases between. CDR3 region: CASSFGSRSEAFF. CDR3 DNA sequence: TGTGCCAGCAGTTTCGGAAGTCGAAGTGAAGCTTTCTTT.

V and J are TRBV11-2 and TRBJ2-7; 9 bases are a match to TRBD1. CDR1 and CDR2 from the germline V gene are SGHAT and FQNNGV. The CDR3 length is 15 residues. With 5 bases clipped from V and 2 bases from J, the junction kept 7 bases outside the gene matches. The CDR3 region is CASSPGDRVAYEQYF. For the CDR3, the DNA is TGTGCCAGCAGCCCAGGGGACAGGGTTGCCTACGAGCAGTACTTC.

The gene calls are TRBV7-2 and TRBJ2-3, with D perhaps matching TRBD2 (6 bases). The CDR3 runs 15 residues. The germline V gene has CDR1 SGHTA and CDR2 FQGNSA. The ends were cut back, 4 bases at V and 5 bases at J, with 16 bases in the middle. The CDR3 DNA follows: TGTGCCAGCAGCTGGGCGGCGGGAAGGGGAGATACGCAGTATTTT. This codes for CASSWAAGRGDTQYF.

This rearrangement joins TRBV28 to TRBJ2-1, with TRBD2 as a possible D gene (5 bases). Looked up from germline, CDR1 is MDHEN and CDR2 is SYDVKM. Trimming took 7 bases from V and 6 from J, leaving 19 bases between them. CDR3 length: 15 amino acids. CDR3 loop: CASNKQRGWGNEQFF. The DNA for the CDR3 is TGTGCCAGCAACAAACAACGGGGTTGGGGCAATGAGCAGTTCTTC.

The chain has TRBV4-1 and TRBJ2-1; no definite D call. CDR3 size: 13 residues. Germline CDR1 and CDR2: MGHRA and YSYEKL. The V gene lost 2 bases and the J gene lost 10 bases, with 12 bases spanning the gap. The CDR3 protein is CASSQILKEEQFF. CDR3 nucleotide sequence: TGCGCCAGCAGCCAAATATTAAAGGAGGAGCAGTTCTTC.

At least ten counts were recorded for this clonotype. The chain uses TRBV19 and TRBJ2-1, with no clear D. Germline loops: CDR1 LNHDA, CDR2 SQIVND (reference sequence). The CDR3 sequence is 13 residues long. Trimming left V 3 bases short and J 4 bases short, with 7 bases between. The CDR3 DNA sequence: TGTGCCAGTAGTATTCGCTCGTACAATGAGCAGTTCTTC. Amino acids: CASSIRSYNEQFF.

There are many counts of this clonotype. The chain uses TRBV3-1 and TRBJ2-1; 9 positions agree with TRBD2. With 1 base clipped from V and 8 bases from J, the junction kept 9 bases outside the gene matches. Germline CDR1 is LGHDT and CDR2 is YNNKEL (reference sequence). The CDR3 has 16 residues. The CDR3 nucleotides read TGTGCCAGCAGCCAAGGCCCTAGCGGGGTCAATTATGAGCAGTTCTTC. The encoded protein is CASSQGPSGVNYEQFF.

This clonotype appeared many times. The chain carries TRBV5-1 and TRBJ1-4, with D tentatively TRBD1 (6 bases). This CDR3 is 15 amino acids long. Per the germline V gene, CDR1 is SGHRS and CDR2 is YFSETQ. The V and J ends lost 4 bases and 7 bases respectively, with 17 bases between them. The DNA of the CDR3 is TGCGCCAGCAGCGTCCAGGGGAAAGAGCGTGAAAAACTGTTTTTT. Its translation is CASSVQGKEREKLFF.

This chain joins TRBV5-1 and TRBJ2-7; D call uncertain. This CDR3 has 15 residues. Trimming pared 3 bases from V and 0 bases from J, leaving 13 bases between. The germline V gene encodes CDR1 SGHRS and CDR2 YFSETQ. The CDR3 region has the DNA TGCGCCAGCAGCTCCTCTCAGGTGTCCTCCTACGAGCAGTACTTC. This gives the protein CASSSSQVSSYEQYF.

This clonotype was counted a few times. A much bigger clone sits one base away, suggesting this may be a read error. The chain employs TRBV24-1 and TRBJ2-5; 7 nucleotides line up with TRBD1. V shed 9 bases and J 9 bases; nucleotides not matched to a gene: 18. The CDR3 spans 15 residues. CDR1 and CDR2 from the germline V gene are KGHDR and SFDVKD. CDR3 loop: CATETGPLAQGPQYF. The CDR3 nucleotides are TGTGCCACCGAGACCGGGCCCCTCGCACAGGGGCCCCAGTACTTC.

Ten or more counts support this clonotype. The chain links TRBV6-1 to TRBJ2-1, with 9 bases that match TRBD1. The germline CDR1 and CDR2 sequences are MNHNS and SASEGT. The V segment lost 6 bases and the J segment 7 bases; nucleotides outside the gene matches: 4. The CDR3 is 13 residues long. CDR3 region: CASSSGTGNEQFF. The DNA of the CDR3 is TGTGCCAGCAGCTCCGGGACAGGGAATGAGCAGTTCTTC.

This clonotype was observed at least ten times. This sequence joins TRBV6-1 and TRBJ1-2; D not resolved. Germline lookup yields CDR1 MNHNS and CDR2 SASEGT. Trimming cost V 6 bases and J 6 bases, with 5 bases left between them. The CDR3 runs 10 residues. Here the CDR3 DNA reads TGTGCCAGCAGCTGGAATGGCTACACCTTC. Amino acid sequence: CASSWNGYTF.

This clonotype was seen ten or more times. The chain has TRBV7-9 and TRBJ2-1, with 9 bases lining up with TRBD1. The CDR3 runs to 15 residues. V was clipped by 4 bases and J by 4 bases; unmatched bases: 5. Germline lookup yields CDR1 SEHNR and CDR2 FQNEAQ (reference sequence). CDR3 bases: TGTGCCAGCAGCTGGGACAGGGCGGGGTACAATGAGCAGTTCTTC. It specifies CASSWDRAGYNEQFF.

The chain recombines TRBV12-3 or TRBV12-4 with TRBJ1-1; D not certain. V was clipped by 6 bases and J by 0 bases, with 11 bases between them. This CDR3 is built from 14 residues. The CDR3 here is CASSPVAVNTEAFF. CDR3 bases: TGTGCCAGCAGCCCGGTGGCGGTGAACACTGAAGCTTTCTTT.

The rearrangement links TRBV7-2 to TRBJ2-3; 8 nucleotides align to TRBD2. The CDR3 consists of 15 residues. In germline, CDR1 is SGHTA, CDR2 FQGNSA. The trim removed 2 bases at V and 5 bases at J, leaving 6 bases unmatched. CDR3 in DNA: TGTGCCAGCAGCTTATCCGGGACTAGTTTAGATACGCAGTATTTT. It yields the protein CASSLSGTSLDTQYF.

This clonotype was counted ten times or more. The chain employs TRBV20-1 and TRBJ2-2; D uncertain. Trimming removed 6 bases from V and 1 base from J, with 15 bases in between. The CDR3 has 15 amino acids. Germline V lookup: CDR1 DFQATT, CDR2 SNEGSKA (reference sequence). The CDR3 DNA is TGCAGTGCCCGGCCCGGTACAAGGAACACCGGGGAGCTGTTTTTT. Protein: CSARPGTRNTGELFF.

This clonotype was detected many times. The CDR3, as DNA: TGTGCCAGCAGTGAGAGGGGCGGGAACACTGAAGCTTTCTTT. This encodes CASSERGGNTEAFF. The chain is built from TRBV2 and TRBJ1-1, with TRBD1 as a possible D gene (5 bases). V was shortened by 3 bases and J by 1 base, with 9 bases between the two germline ends. There are 14 residues in the CDR3. Germline V CDR1 and CDR2: SNHLY, FYNNEI.

The V call is TRBV7-2, the J call TRBJ2-1; unclear D gene. This CDR3 has 13 amino acids. Germline lookup yields CDR1 SGHTA and CDR2 FQGNSA. With 4 bases removed from V and 10 bases from J, the gap between germline ends came to 14 bases. The CDR3 DNA reads TGTGCCAGCAGCTCTTCCCCCACGGGCGAGCAGTTCTTC. This gives the protein CASSSSPTGEQFF. The whole variable domain, filled in from reference TRBV7-2 and TRBJ2-1, reads GAGVSQSPSNKVTEKGKDVELRCDPISGHTALYWYRQSLGQGLEFLIYFQGNSAPDKSGLPSDRFSAERTGGSVSTLTIQRTQQEDSAVYLCASSSSPTGEQFFGPGTRLTVL.